This T cell receptor (beta chain) was found in a study of vaccination effects on CD4 cells after COVID-19. Study details: Either the BNT162b2 or mRNA-1273 vaccine was given to participants in two doses. Study observations and caveats: Clones from infection and from vaccination both contracted markedly late after vaccination.

CD4+ T cells specific for antigen were expanded with viral peptide pools by the ViraFEST assay before sequencing. Between days 10 and 11 of culture, CD4+ T cells were separated out. This individual contracted SARS-CoV-2 between March and December 2020, as verified by PCR. It was on days 3 and 7 that half the medium was replaced with IL-2 medium. As for this clone: Its target is not known.

Sequencing was performed with immunoSEQ multiplex PCR; in TCRdb, only in-frame clones are kept and a portion is missing. The sample has tens of thousands of clones, about 80% seen once; the top ten hold roughly two fifths. V was shortened by 3 bases and J by 4 bases, with 9 bases between the two germline ends. The CDR3 is made up of 13 amino acids. Material: CD4+ T cells from PBMCs cultured with a peptide pool, obtained before COVID-19 vaccination. The sequence was collected from a human donor who had a prior SARS-CoV-2 infection. The gene calls are TRBV12-3 or TRBV12-4 and TRBJ1-1; the D gene is possibly TRBD1 (5 bases). Written as DNA, the CDR3 is TGTGCCAGCAGTTTTCCGGGGGGCACTGAAGCTTTCTTT. Amino acids: CASSFPGGTEAFF.